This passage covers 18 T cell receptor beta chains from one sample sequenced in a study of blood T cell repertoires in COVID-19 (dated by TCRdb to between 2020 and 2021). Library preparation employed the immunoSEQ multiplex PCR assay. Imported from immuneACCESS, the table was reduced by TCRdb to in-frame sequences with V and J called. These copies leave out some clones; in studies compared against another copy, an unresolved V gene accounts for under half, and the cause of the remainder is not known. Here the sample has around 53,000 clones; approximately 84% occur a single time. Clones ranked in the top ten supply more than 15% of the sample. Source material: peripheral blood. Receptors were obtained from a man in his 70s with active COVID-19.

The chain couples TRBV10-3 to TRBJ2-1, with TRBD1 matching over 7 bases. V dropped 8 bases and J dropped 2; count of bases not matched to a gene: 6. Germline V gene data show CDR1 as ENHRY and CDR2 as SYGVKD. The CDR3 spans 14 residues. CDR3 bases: TGTGCCATCGGGGCCGGGACAGCCTACAATGAGCAGTTCTTC. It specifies CAIGAGTAYNEQFF.

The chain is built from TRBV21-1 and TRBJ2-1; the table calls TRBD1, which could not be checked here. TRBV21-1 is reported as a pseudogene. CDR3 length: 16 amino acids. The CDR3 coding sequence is TGTGCCAGCAGCAAAAGTGGCGGGACAGTCTACAATGAGCAGTTCTTC. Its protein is CASSKSGGTVYNEQFF.

Here the CDR3 DNA reads TGTGCCAGCAGCCAAAGACTAGCTGGAGAGCAGTACTTC. Residues: CASSQRLAGEQYF. The rearrangement joins TRBV3-1 (or the pseudogene TRBV3-2) to TRBJ2-7; 7 nucleotides align to TRBD2. CDR1 is LGHDT, CDR2 YNNKEL, per germline (reference sequence). The CDR3 has 13 amino acids. The ends lost 2 bases at V and 7 bases at J; junction bases unmatched: 5.

The CDR3 bases are TGTGCCAGTAGCGGGAGAGGTTCCTACAATGAGCAGTTCTTC. As protein: CASSGRGSYNEQFF. The chain links TRBV5-4 to TRBJ2-1, with TRBD2 identical over 9 bases. The CDR3 extends over 14 amino acids. The germline gives CDR1 SGHNT, CDR2 YYREEE (reference sequence). V dropped 8 bases and J dropped 1; count of bases not matched to a gene: 4.

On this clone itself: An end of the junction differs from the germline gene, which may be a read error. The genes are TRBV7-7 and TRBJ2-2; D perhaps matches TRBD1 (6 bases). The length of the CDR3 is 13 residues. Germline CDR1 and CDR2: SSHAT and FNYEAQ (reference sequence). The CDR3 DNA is TGTGCTAGCAGCTTAGACAGGACCGGGGAGCTGTTTTTT. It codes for CASSLDRTGELFF.

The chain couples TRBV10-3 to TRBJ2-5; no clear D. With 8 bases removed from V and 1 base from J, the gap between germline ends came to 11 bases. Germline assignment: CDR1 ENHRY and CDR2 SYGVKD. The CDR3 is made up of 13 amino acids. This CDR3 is CAIRPTGQETQYF. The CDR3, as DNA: TGTGCCATCCGCCCAACGGGCCAAGAGACCCAGTACTTC.

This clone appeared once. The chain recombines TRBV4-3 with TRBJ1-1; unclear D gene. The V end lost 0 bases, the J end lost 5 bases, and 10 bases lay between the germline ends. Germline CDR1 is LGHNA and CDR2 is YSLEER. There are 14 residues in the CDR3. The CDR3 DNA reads TGCGCCAGCAGCCAAGATACGGTATGGACTGAAGCTTTCTTT. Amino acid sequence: CASSQDTVWTEAFF.

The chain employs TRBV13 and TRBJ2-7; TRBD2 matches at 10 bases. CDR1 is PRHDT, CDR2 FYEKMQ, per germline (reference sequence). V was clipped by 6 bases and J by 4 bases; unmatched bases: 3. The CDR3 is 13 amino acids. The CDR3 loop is CASSLAGVYEQYF. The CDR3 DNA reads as TGTGCCAGCAGTCTAGCGGGAGTATACGAGCAGTACTTC. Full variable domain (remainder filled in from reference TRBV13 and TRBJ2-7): AAGVIQSPRHLIKEKRETATLKCYPIPRHDTVYWYQQGPGQDPQFLISFYEKMQSDKGSIPDRFSAQQFSDYHSELNMSSLELGDSALYFCASSLAGVYEQYFGPGTRLTVT.

In DNA, the CDR3 is TGTGCCAGCAGTGGCCTAGCGGGAGCGCACGAGCAGTACTTC. It encodes CASSGLAGAHEQYF. The V call is TRBV6-2 or TRBV6-3, the J call TRBJ2-7; 10 nucleotides line up with TRBD2. The germline gives CDR1 MNHEY, CDR2 SVGEGT. Germline trimming cut 5 bases from V and 5 bases from J; bases unmatched to any gene: 6. The CDR3 is 14 residues long.

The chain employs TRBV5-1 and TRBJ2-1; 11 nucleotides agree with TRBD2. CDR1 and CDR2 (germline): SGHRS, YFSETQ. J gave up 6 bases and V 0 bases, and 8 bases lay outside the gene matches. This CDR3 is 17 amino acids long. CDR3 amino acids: CASSLGPSGRLTNEQFF. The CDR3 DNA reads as TGCGCCAGCAGCTTGGGGCCTAGCGGGAGGTTAACCAATGAGCAGTTCTTC.

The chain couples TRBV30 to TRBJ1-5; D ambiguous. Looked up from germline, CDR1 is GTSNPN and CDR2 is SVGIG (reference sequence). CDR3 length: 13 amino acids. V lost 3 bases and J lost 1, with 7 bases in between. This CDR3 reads CAWSEGSNQPQHF. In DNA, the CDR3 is TGTGCCTGGAGCGAGGGAAGCAATCAGCCCCAGCATTTT.

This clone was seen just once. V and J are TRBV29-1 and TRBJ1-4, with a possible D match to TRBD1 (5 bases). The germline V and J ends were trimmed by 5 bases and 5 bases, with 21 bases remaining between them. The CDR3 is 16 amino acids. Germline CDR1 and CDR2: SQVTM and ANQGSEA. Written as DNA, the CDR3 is TGCAGCGTTTTAGGGGCAGGGTCAGGGTCGAATGAAAAACTGTTTTTT. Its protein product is CSVLGAGSGSNEKLFF. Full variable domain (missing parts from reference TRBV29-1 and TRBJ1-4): SAVISQKPSRDICQRGTSLTIQCQVDSQVTMMFWYRQQPGQSLTLIATANQGSEATYESGFVIDKFPISRPNLTFSTLTVSNMSPEDSSIYLCSVLGAGSGSNEKLFFGSGTQLSVL.

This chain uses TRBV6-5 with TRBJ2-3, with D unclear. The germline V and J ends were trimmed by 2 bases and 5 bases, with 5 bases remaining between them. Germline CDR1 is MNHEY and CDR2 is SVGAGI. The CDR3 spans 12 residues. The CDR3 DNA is TGTGCCAGCAGTTACGCTAGAGATACGCAGTATTTT. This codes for CASSYARDTQYF.

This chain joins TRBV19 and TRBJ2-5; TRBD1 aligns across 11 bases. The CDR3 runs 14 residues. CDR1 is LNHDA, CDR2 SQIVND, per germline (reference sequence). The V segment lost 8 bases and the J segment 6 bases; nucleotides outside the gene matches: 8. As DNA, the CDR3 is TGTGCCAGTCAACGGGACAGGGGGGCCCAGACCCAGTACTTC. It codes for CASQRDRGAQTQYF.

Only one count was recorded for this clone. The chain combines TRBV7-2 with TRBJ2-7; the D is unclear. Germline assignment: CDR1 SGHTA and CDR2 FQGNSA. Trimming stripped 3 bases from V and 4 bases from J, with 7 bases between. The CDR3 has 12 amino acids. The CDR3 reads CASSFVFYEQYF. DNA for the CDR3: TGTGCCAGCAGCTTCGTATTTTACGAGCAGTACTTC.

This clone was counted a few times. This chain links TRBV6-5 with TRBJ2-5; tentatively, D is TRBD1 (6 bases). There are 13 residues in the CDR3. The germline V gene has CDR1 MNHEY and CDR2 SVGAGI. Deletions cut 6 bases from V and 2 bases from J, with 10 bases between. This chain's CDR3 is CASRTTGQETQYF. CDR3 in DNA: TGTGCCAGCAGGACCACAGGGCAAGAGACCCAGTACTTC.

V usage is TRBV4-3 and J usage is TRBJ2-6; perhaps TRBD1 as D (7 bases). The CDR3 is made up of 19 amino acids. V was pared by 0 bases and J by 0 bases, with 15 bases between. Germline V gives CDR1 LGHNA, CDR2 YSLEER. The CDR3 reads CASSQDRAGGSSGANVLTF. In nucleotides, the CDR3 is TGCGCCAGCAGCCAAGATCGCGCAGGGGGGTCCTCTGGGGCCAACGTCCTGACTTTC.

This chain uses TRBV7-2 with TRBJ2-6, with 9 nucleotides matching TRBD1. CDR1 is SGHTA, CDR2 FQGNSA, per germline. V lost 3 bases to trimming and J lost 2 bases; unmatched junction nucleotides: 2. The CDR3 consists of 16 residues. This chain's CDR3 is CASSFGQGTGANVLTF. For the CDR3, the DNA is TGTGCCAGCAGCTTTGGACAGGGGACTGGGGCCAACGTCCTGACTTTC.